The 9 T cell receptor beta chains listed next were all sequenced from one sample in a study of technical replicates of blood from several donors. Profiling relied on immunoSEQ multiplex PCR, and the TCRdb table lists in-frame clones only, not all of them. Here the sample spans 55,000 to 65,000 clones, roughly 97% being singletons. Sequencing was performed on T cells isolated from PBMCs. These receptors all come from a human donor in good health.

The rearrangement links TRBV2 to TRBJ1-1; 7 bases are a match to TRBD1. With 3 bases clipped from V and 3 bases from J, the junction kept 10 bases outside the gene matches. The CDR3 loop spans 16 amino acids. The germline V gene encodes CDR1 SNHLY and CDR2 FYNNEI. As DNA, the CDR3 is TGTGCCAGCAGTGATAGCCTGACAGGGTTTGACACTGAAGCTTTCTTT. Translated: CASSDSLTGFDTEAFF.

This chain connects TRBV27 to TRBJ1-5; TRBD1 agrees at 9 bases. The CDR3 has 16 residues. J was trimmed by 9 bases and V by 0 bases; bases with no gene match: 9. Germline CDR1 is MNHEY and CDR2 is SMNVEV (reference sequence). CDR3 sequence: CASSLSDRGQLSPQHF. The CDR3 coding sequence is TGTGCCAGCAGTTTATCGGACAGGGGCCAGCTTTCGCCCCAGCATTTT.

The chain employs TRBV9 and TRBJ1-3; 7 bases align to TRBD1. In germline, CDR1 is SGDLS, CDR2 YYNGEE. The CDR3 runs to 16 residues. With V trimmed by 4 bases and J by 0 bases, 7 bases remained unmatched. CDR3 sequence reads: CASSKGQQSSGNTIYF. In nucleotides, the CDR3 is TGTGCCAGCAGCAAGGGACAGCAAAGCTCTGGAAACACCATATATTTT.

This rearrangement joins TRBV5-4 to TRBJ2-7, with 7 nucleotides matching TRBD2. The CDR3 is 13 amino acids. With V trimmed by 0 bases and J by 6 bases, 3 bases remained unmatched. Germline CDR1 reads SGHNT; CDR2 reads YYREEE (reference sequence). As DNA, the CDR3 is TGTGCCAGCAGCTTGGTGGCGGGAGTCGAGCAGTACTTC. It is translated as CASSLVAGVEQYF.

This chain uses TRBV30 with TRBJ1-4; D uncertain. The germline gives CDR1 GTSNPN, CDR2 SVGIG (reference sequence). V was cut by 2 bases and J by 4 bases, with 17 bases left in between. This CDR3 contains 16 residues. The CDR3 sequence: CAWSHPAGELNEKLFF. In DNA form, the CDR3 reads TGTGCCTGGAGTCACCCAGCAGGCGAGCTTAATGAAAAACTGTTTTTT.

This chain connects TRBV6-6 to TRBJ2-6; the match to TRBD1 covers 9 bases. V shed 10 bases and J 0 bases; nucleotides not matched to a gene: 7. The CDR3 is 16 residues long. CDR1 and CDR2 (germline): MNHNY, SVGAGI (reference sequence). The CDR3 loop reads CATRDRAVSGANVLTF. The CDR3 DNA is TGTGCCACCAGGGACAGGGCTGTCTCTGGGGCCAACGTCCTGACTTTC.

The CDR3 protein is CASSLRGQGLGEKLFF. CDR3 DNA: TGTGCCAGCAGCCTAAGGGGGCAGGGCCTTGGCGAAAAACTGTTTTTT. The chain carries TRBV7-3 and TRBJ1-4, with 7 bases identical to TRBD1. The germline CDR1 and CDR2 sequences are SGHTA and FQGTGA. V was clipped by 5 bases and J by 8 bases; unmatched bases: 14. This CDR3 is built from 16 residues.

The chain uses TRBV6-5 and TRBJ2-7; tentatively, D is TRBD2 (7 bases). Germline values: CDR1 MNHEY, CDR2 SVGAGI. The CDR3 covers 14 residues. Trimming removed 3 bases from V and 4 bases from J, with 13 bases in between. The CDR3 bases are TGTGCCAGCAGTTATAAGGGGGGGGATTACGAGCAGTACTTC. Translating it yields CASSYKGGDYEQYF.

The chain uses TRBV5-1 and TRBJ1-2, with 9 bases identical to TRBD1. The CDR3 covers 14 residues. Germline-derived CDR1 and CDR2 are SGHRS and YFSETQ. With V trimmed by 4 bases and J by 7 bases, 8 bases remained unmatched. CDR3 nucleotides: TGCGCCAGCAGCCCACGGACAGGGGCAAGTGGCTACACCTTC. Protein: CASSPRTGASGYTF.